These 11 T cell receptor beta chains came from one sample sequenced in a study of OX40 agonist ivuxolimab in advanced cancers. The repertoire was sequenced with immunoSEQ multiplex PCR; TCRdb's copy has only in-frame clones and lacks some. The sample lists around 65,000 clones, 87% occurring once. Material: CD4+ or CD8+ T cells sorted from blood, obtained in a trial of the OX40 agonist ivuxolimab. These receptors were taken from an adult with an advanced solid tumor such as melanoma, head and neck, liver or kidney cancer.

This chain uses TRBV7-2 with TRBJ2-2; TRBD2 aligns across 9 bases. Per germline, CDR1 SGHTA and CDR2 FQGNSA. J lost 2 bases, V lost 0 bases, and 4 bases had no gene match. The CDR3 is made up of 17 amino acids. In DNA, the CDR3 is TGTGCCAGCAGCTTAGCTAGCGGGGGATTTAACACCGGGGAGCTGTTTTTT. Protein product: CASSLASGGFNTGELFF.

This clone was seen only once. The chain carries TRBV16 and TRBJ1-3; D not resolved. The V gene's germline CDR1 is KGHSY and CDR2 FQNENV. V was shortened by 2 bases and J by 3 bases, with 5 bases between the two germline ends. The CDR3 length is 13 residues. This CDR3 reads CASSQEDGNTIYF. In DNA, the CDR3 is TGTGCCAGCAGCCAAGAGGATGGAAACACCATATATTTT. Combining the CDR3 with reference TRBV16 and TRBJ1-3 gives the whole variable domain GEEVAQTPKHLVRGEGQKAKLYCAPIKGHSYVFWYQQVLKNEFKFLISFQNENVFDETGMPKERFSAKCLPNSPCSLEIQATKLEDSAVYFCASSQEDGNTIYFGEGSWLTVV.

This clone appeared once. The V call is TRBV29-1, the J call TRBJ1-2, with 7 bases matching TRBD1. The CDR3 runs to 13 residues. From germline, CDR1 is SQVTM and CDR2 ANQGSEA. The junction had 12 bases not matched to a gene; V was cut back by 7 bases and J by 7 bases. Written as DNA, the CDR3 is TGCAGCGGGGCGGACAGGCAGTCGAGTGGCTACACCTTC. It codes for CSGADRQSSGYTF.

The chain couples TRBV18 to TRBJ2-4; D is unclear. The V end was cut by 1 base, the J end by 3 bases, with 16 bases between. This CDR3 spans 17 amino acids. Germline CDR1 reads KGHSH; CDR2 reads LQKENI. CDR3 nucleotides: TGTGCCAGCTCACCACTCATGGGCCAGAGTGTCAAAAACATTCAGTACTTC. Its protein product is CASSPLMGQSVKNIQYF.

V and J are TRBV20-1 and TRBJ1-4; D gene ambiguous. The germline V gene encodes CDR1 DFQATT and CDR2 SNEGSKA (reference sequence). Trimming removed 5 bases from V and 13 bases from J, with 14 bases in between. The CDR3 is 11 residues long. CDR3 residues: CSADVSGRLFF. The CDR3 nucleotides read TGCAGTGCTGACGTTTCTGGGAGACTGTTTTTT.

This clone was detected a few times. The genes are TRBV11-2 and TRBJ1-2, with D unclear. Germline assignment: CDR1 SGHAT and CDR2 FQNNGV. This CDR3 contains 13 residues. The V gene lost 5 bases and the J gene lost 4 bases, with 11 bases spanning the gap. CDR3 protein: CASSAATIYGYTF. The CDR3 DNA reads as TGTGCCAGCAGCGCTGCCACAATCTATGGCTACACCTTC.

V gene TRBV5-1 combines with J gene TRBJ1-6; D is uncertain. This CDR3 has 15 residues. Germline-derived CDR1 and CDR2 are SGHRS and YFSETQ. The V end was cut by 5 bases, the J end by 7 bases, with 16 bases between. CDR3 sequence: CASRGAGSQNSPLHF. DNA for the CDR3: TGCGCCAGCAGAGGTGCAGGCAGCCAAAATTCACCCCTCCACTTT.

The CDR3 is CASSPGMYWAGYTF. In DNA, the CDR3 is TGTGCCAGCAGCCCTGGAATGTACTGGGCCGGCTACACCTTC. This chain uses TRBV7-9 with TRBJ1-2; unclear D gene. The CDR3 is made up of 14 amino acids. Germline V lookup: CDR1 SEHNR, CDR2 FQNEAQ (reference sequence). V gave up 5 bases and J gave up 8 bases, with 18 bases separating them.

The CDR3 nucleotides are TGTGCCAGCAGTAAACGGGGACCAGGGGTCAATGAGCAGTTCTTC. Amino acids: CASSKRGPGVNEQFF. The rearrangement links TRBV6-1 to TRBJ2-1, with D perhaps TRBD1 (6 bases). CDR1 and CDR2 from the germline V gene are MNHNS and SASEGT. Trimming took 5 bases from V and 6 from J, leaving 17 bases between them. This CDR3 comprises 15 residues.

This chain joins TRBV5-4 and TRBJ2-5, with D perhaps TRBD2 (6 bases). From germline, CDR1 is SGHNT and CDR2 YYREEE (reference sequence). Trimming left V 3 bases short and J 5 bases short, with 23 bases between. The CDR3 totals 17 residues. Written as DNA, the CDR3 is TGTGCCAGCAGCTCCAGACCTCCGGGGGTGAGTTTGGAGACCCAGTACTTC. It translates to CASSSRPPGVSLETQYF.

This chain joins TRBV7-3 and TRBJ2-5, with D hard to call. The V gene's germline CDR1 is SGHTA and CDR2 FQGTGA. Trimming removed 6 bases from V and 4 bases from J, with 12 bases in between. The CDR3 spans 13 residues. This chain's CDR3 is CASSSVGRETQYF. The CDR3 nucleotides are TGTGCCAGCAGTTCAGTCGGTCGAGAGACCCAGTACTTC.